A selection of T cell receptor beta chains follows, all from one sample in a study of cytomegalovirus exposure and HLA in healthy donors. Generated by immunoSEQ multiplex PCR, the TCRdb table keeps only in-frame clones and is missing some. The repertoire holds about 140,000 clones, with approximately 79% as singletons. Sequences were obtained from PBMCs. The receptors originated from a young man in good health and CMV-seronegative. CDR3s include the opening cysteine and the closing phenylalanine or tryptophan. The D gene is left open where the match is weak. Clone size is shown for a subset of rows, as once, few, many or a class of expanded clone.

j_call	clone_size	d_call	v_call	cdr3_nt	cdr3_aa
TRBJ2-1	once	TRBD1	TRBV5-1	TGCGCCAGCAGCTTGGCGGTAGGGGGCGCCAATGAGCAGTTCTTC	CASSLAVGGANEQFF
TRBJ1-2	-	-	TRBV29-1	TGCAGCGTTGTCCGAGCGGTGGATGGCTACACCTTC	CSVVRAVDGYTF
TRBJ1-2	-	TRBD1	TRBV29-1	TGCAGCGTTGAAACCGGAGGGGGCGGCTATGGCTACACCTTC	CSVETGGGGYGYTF
TRBJ2-5	-	TRBD2	TRBV7-2	TGTGCCAGCAGCTTCCGAGCGGGGGATCAAGAGACCCAGTACTTC	CASSFRAGDQETQYF
TRBJ1-5	few	-	TRBV6-5	TGTGCCAGCAGTCCGCAGGGGCAATTCAATCAGCCCCAGCATTTT	CASSPQGQFNQPQHF
TRBJ2-6	-	-	TRBV27	TGTGCCAGCAGCCTACGAGGCTCTGGGGCCAACGTCCTGACTTTC	CASSLRGSGANVLTF
TRBJ2-5	few	TRBD1	TRBV5-4	TGTGCCAGCAGCGCCACGGGACAGGCCTTCCAAGAGACCCAGTACTTC	CASSATGQAFQETQYF
TRBJ2-7	-	-	TRBV12-5	TGTGCTAGTGGCGCAGACCCCTTCTTCCGGAGGGGGCCAGTGCAGTACTTC	CASGADPFFRRGPVQYF
TRBJ1-2	-	-	TRBV9	TGTGCCAGCAGCGGGAGATGGGGCTACACCTTC	CASSGRWGYTF
TRBJ2-1	-	TRBD2	TRBV7-2	TGTGCCAGCAGCTTAGAATCAACTAGCGGGGGAGGTACCTACAATGAGCAGTTCTTC	CASSLESTSGGGTYNEQFF
TRBJ2-7	-	-	TRBV4-1	TGCGCCAGCAGCCAAGGTCCCTTTTCCAGACAGACCACATACGAGCAGTACTTC	CASSQGPFSRQTTYEQYF
TRBJ1-4	-	-	TRBV15	TGTGCCACCAGCGGCGGGTCTAATCCAACTAATGAAAAACTGTTTTTT	CATSGGSNPTNEKLFF
TRBJ1-6	-	-	TRBV9	TGTGCCAGCAGCCCAGCGGGGGGGAATTCACCCCTCCACTTT	CASSPAGGNSPLHF
TRBJ2-3	few	TRBD1	TRBV5-1	TGCGCCAGCAGCCCGGGGGACAGGGGGAAGGGCACAGATACGCAGTATTTT	CASSPGDRGKGTDTQYF
TRBJ1-5	-	-	TRBV5-1	TGCGCCAGCAGCTTGGTTCCGGGAACGGGTCAGCCCCAGCATTTT	CASSLVPGTGQPQHF
TRBJ2-2	-	-	TRBV27	TGTGCCAGCAGTTCAATCGGACAGAGGGTGGCCGGGGAGCTGTTTTTT	CASSSIGQRVAGELFF
TRBJ2-7	-	TRBD1	TRBV27	TGTGCCAGCAGTCCTCTCAGGGGGGAGCAGTACTTC	CASSPLRGEQYF
TRBJ1-5	few	TRBD1	TRBV6-5	TGTGCCACCTCTGGAGGACAGGGAAAATCGCCCCAGCATTTT	CATSGGQGKSPQHF
TRBJ2-3	-	TRBD2	TRBV9	TGTGCCAGCAGCGTAACCCTCGGGGCTAGCGGGGGCTTACTGCCAGATACGCAGTATTTT	CASSVTLGASGGLLPDTQYF
TRBJ1-2	-	TRBD1	TRBV9	TGTGCCAGCAGCGCGGGGAGGGGGACAGGGGACTACTATGGCTACACCTTC	CASSAGRGTGDYYGYTF
TRBJ2-3	-	TRBD1	TRBV18	TGTGCCAGCTCACCACGGGGACAGGGAAGGGGAGATACGCAGTATTTT	CASSPRGQGRGDTQYF
TRBJ2-7	few	-	TRBV6-1	TGTGCCAGCAGTGGGACAGCTACCTACGAGCAGTACTTC	CASSGTATYEQYF
TRBJ2-3	once	-	TRBV6-6	TGTGCCAGCAGTTACGCCCAGGGAGGAGATACGCAGTATTTT	CASSYAQGGDTQYF
TRBJ1-6	-	TRBD1	TRBV30	TGTGCCTGGAGTTCGTTGACAGGGGCAAATAATTCACCCCTCCACTTT	CAWSSLTGANNSPLHF
TRBJ2-2	few	-	TRBV4-3	TGCGCCAGCAGCCAAGACGACCGGGTAACCGGGGAGCTGTTTTTT	CASSQDDRVTGELFF
TRBJ1-5	-	-	TRBV6-6	TGTGCCAGCAGTTACTCGAGGAGCAATCAGCCCCAGCATTTT	CASSYSRSNQPQHF
TRBJ1-1	few	-	TRBV4-3	TGCGCCAGCAGCCAAGAGCGGTGGATGACCTCTGAAGCTTTCTTT	CASSQERWMTSEAFF
TRBJ2-7	-	-	TRBV27	TGTGCCAGCAGTTTAGGGGGGGCGCGGAACGAGCAGTACTTC	CASSLGGARNEQYF
TRBJ2-3	-	-	TRBV5-1	-	CASSFGQGATDTQCF
TRBJ1-4	-	-	TRBV14	TGTGCCAGCAGCCGAGGACAAGATGAAAAACTGTTTTTT	CASSRGQDEKLFF
TRBJ2-1	-	TRBD2	TRBV9	TGTGCCAGCAGCCCACGGAGCGGGGGGTACAATGAGCAGTTCTTC	CASSPRSGGYNEQFF
TRBJ1-2	-	-	TRBV2	TGTGCCAGCAGTGAAGGAGGAGGGGACTATGGCTACACCTTC	CASSEGGGDYGYTF